This T cell receptor beta chain is drawn from a study of regulatory T cells in long-lasting Graves disease. Combining iRepertoire HTBI primers with Arm-PCR of CDR3 regions, the authors built TCR beta libraries. One entry per CDR3 protein, called by TCRdb with MiXCR from the multiplex PCR reads. The sample shows about 500,000 distinct CDR3 sequences, 16% of them seen only once. This clonotype was detected ten times or more. Time point of the sample: newly diagnosed GD, antithyroid drugs for less than 3 months. Researchers made the TCR library from RNA that was extracted from PBMCs. The same data also went into a second study, on T cells in Graves' hyperthyroidism and ophthalmopathy. That work adds: Together with thyroid ultrasound, orbital computed tomography, serum thyroxine and TRAb, clinical symptoms were used for diagnoses. TCR CDR3 regions were first amplified by RT-PCR with HTBI primers.

The specimen was peripheral blood mononuclear cells (PBMCs), collected at new diagnosis, from a patient treated with antithyroid drugs. The TCR originated in a man aged 35 to 55 with Graves disease.

CDR3 in amino acids: CASSFDRADEETQYF. In nucleotides, the CDR3 is TGCGCCAGCAGCTTCGACAGGGCGGATGAAGAGACCCAGTACTTC. This rearrangement joins TRBV5-1 to TRBJ2-5; 7 nucleotides line up with TRBD1. The CDR3 sequence is 15 residues long. Unmatched junction bases numbered 7, after V lost 2 bases and J lost 3 bases. Germline V gives CDR1 SGHRS, CDR2 YFSETQ.